This TCR beta chain emerged from a study of low-dose radiotherapy and immunotherapy resistance in tumors. For the study at large: Every two weeks, cyclophosphamide 200 mg/m2 was infused one day before radiation plus immunotherapy.

Worth noting for this clonotype: A much larger clonotype is one base distant, so this may be a read error.

TRAV- and TRBV-specific primers primed first-strand cDNA, covering alpha and beta chains. Using a constant-region primer together with a V-primer adapter, TCRs were subjected to 15 to 20 PCR cycles of amplification. Each CDR3 protein is one row after TCRdb ran MiXCR on the reads. The data show approximately 91,000 distinct CDR3 sequences, around 20% seen once. Stated time point: after trial treatment. Treatment of the sample: LDRT plus nivolumab, ipilimumab, low-dose cyclophosphamide and aspirin (RACIN trial). Donors were administered nivolumab, ipilimumab, aspirin and low-dose cyclophosphamide, together with low-dose radiotherapy. In germline, CDR1 is GTSNPN, CDR2 SVGIG (reference sequence). V gave up 4 bases and J gave up 4 bases; unmatched junction bases: 12. This CDR3 has 16 amino acids.

This chain joins TRBV30 and TRBJ2-4; 8 bases agree with TRBD1. This clonotype originated in a female donor with ovarian cancer. The starting material was PBMCs, obtained after low-dose radiotherapy plus immunotherapy. The DNA for the CDR3 is TGTGCCTGGACTTCGGCCCCGCGGACAGGGAAAAACATTCAGTACTTC. Translating gives CAWTSAPRTGKNIQYF.